The entry below describes one TCR beta chain. This sample is part of a study of blood T cell repertoires in COVID-19. Overall study: From T cells, B-cell-depleted T cells, or PBMCs came the material, which was cDNA or gDNA.

Participants reported their clinical history, and cohort assignment relied on those reports. In the authors' workflow: Reference gene primer amplification in the assay estimated nucleated cell counts. Clones were sequenced by immunoSEQ multiplex PCR, and TCRdb holds only the in-frame ones, with some missing. That table supplies the V and J calls and clone size; D and trimming were determined from the DNA. The sample contains some 350,000 clones, 80% to 90% of which appear only once. This CDR3 has 15 residues. The ends lost 10 bases at V and 5 bases at J; junction bases unmatched: 14. Germline V gene data show CDR1 as LNHDA and CDR2 as SQIVND (reference sequence).

Sequenced sample: PBMCs or T cells enriched from blood (not recorded which). This sequence was found in a man younger than 40 who had recovered from COVID-19. This chain joins TRBV19 and TRBJ1-1, with 9 positions matching TRBD1. The DNA of the CDR3 is TGTGCCACGCAAACCGCGGGGACAGGGAGAACTGAAGCTTTCTTT. It encodes CATQTAGTGRTEAFF.